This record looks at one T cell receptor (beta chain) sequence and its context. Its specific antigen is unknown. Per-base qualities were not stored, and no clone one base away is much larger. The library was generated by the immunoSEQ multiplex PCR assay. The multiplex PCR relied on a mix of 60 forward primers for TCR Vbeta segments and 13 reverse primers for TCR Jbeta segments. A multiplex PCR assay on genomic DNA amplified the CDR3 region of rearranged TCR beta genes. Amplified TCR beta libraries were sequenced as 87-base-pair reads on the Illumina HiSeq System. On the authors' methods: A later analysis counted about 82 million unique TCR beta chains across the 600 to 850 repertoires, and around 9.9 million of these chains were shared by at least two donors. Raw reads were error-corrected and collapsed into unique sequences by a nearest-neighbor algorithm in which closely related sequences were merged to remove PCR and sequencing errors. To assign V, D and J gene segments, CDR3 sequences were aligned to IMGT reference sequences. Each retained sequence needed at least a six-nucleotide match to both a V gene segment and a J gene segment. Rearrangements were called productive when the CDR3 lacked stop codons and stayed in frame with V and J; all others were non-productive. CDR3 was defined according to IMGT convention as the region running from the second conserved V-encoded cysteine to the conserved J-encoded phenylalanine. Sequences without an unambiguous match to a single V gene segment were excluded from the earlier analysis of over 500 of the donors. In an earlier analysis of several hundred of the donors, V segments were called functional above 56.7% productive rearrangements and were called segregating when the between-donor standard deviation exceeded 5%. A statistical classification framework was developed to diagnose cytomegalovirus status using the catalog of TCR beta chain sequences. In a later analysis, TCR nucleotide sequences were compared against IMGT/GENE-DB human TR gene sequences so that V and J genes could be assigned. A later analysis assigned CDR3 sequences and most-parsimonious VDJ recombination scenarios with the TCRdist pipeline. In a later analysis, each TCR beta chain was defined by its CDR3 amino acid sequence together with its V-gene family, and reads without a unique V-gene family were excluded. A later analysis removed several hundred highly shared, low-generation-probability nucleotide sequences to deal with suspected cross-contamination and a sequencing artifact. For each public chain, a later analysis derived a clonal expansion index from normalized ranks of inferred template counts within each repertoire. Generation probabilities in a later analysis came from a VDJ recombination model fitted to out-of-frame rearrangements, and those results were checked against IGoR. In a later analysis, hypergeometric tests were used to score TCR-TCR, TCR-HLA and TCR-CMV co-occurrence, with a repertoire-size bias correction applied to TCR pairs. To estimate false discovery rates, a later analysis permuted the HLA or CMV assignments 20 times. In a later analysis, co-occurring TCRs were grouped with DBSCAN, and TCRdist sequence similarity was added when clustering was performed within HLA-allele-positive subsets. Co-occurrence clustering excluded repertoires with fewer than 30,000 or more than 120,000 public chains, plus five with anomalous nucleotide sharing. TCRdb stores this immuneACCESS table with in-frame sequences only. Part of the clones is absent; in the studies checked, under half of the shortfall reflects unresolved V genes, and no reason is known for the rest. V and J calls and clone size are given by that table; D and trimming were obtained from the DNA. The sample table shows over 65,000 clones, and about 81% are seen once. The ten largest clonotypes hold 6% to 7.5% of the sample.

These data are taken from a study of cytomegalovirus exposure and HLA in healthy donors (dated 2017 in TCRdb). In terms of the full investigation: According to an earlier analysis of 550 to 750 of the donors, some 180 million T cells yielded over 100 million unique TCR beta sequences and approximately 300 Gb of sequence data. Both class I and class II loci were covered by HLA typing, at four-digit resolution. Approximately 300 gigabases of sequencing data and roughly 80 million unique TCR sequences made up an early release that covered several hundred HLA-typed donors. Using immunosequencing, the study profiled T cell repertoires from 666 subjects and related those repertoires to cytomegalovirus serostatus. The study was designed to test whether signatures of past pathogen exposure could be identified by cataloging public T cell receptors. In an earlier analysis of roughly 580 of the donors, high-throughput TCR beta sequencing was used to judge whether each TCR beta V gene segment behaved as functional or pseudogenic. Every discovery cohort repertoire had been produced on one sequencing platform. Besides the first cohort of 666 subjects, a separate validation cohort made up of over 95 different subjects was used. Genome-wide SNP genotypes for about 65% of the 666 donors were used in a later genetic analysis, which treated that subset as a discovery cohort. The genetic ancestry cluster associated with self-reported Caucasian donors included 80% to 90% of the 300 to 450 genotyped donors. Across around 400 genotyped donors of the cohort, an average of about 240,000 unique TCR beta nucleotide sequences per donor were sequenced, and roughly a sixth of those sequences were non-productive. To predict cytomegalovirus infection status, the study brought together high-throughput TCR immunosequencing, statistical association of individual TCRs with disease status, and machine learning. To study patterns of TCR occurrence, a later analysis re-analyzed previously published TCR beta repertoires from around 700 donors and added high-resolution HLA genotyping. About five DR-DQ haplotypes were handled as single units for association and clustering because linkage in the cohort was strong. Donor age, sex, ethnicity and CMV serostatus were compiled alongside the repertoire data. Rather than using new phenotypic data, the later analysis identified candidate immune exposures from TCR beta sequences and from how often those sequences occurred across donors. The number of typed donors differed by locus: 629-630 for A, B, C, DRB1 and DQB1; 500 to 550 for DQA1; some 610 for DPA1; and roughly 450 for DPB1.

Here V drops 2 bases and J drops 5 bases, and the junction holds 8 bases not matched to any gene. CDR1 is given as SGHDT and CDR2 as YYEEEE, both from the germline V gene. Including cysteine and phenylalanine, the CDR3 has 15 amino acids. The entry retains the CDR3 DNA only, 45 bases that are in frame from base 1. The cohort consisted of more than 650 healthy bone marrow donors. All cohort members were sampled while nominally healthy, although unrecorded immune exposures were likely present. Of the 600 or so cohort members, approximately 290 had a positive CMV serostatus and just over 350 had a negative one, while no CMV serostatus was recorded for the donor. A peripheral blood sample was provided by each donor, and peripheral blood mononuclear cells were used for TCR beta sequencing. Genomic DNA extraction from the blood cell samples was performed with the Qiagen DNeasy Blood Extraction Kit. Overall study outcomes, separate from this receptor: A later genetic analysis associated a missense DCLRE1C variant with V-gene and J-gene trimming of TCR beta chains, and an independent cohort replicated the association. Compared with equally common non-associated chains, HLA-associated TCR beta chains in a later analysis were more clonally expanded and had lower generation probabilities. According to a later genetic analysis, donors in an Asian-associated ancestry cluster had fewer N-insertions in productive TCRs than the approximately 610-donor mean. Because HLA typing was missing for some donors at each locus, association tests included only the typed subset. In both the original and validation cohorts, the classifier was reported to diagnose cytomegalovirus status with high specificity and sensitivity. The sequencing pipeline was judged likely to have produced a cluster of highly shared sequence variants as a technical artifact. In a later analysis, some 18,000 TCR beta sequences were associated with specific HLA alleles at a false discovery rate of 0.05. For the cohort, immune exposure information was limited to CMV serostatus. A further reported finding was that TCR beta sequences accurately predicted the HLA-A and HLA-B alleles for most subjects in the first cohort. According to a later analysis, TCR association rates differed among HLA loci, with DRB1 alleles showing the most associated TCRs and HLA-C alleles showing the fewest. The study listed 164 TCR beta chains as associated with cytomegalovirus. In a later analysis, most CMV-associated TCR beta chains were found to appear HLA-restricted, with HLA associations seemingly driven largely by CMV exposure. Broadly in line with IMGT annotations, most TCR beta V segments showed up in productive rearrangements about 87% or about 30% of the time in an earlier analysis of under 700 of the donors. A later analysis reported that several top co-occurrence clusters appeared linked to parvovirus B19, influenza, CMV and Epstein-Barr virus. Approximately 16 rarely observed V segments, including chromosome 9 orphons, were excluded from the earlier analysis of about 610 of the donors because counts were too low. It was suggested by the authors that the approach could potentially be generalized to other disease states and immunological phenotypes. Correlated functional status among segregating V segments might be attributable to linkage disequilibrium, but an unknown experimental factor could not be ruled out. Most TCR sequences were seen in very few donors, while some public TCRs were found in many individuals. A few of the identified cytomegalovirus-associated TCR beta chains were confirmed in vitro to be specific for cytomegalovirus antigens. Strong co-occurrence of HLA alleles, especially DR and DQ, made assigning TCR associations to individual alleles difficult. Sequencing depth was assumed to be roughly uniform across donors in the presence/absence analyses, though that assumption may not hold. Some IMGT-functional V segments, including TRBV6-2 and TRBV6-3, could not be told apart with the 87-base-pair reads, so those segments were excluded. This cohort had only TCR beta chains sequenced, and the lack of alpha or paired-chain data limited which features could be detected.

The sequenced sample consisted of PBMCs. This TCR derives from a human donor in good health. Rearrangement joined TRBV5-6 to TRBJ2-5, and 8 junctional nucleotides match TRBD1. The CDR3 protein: CASSFRDRGFETQYF. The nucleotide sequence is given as TGTGCCAGCAGCTTCCGAGACAGGGGCTTCGAGACCCAGTACTTC.